The 22 T cell receptor beta chains listed next were all sequenced from one sample in a study of cytomegalovirus exposure and HLA in healthy donors. This PCR relied on a set of 60 Vbeta primers and 13 Jbeta primers. The assay was immunoSEQ multiplex PCR, and TCRdb's table has in-frame clones only and misses some. The sample shows around 110,000 clones, 82% of them seen only once. The sequenced sample consisted of PBMCs. These TCRs come from a man aged 45 to 65 in good health and CMV-seronegative.

The genes are TRBV19 and TRBJ1-5, with a possible D match to TRBD1 (5 bases). Per germline, CDR1 LNHDA and CDR2 SQIVND (reference sequence). CDR3 length: 15 residues. V was shortened by 4 bases and J by 3 bases, with 13 bases between the two germline ends. CDR3 loop: CASSKEGTPNQPQHF. CDR3 DNA: TGTGCCAGTAGTAAGGAGGGGACGCCCAATCAGCCCCAGCATTTT.

The chain links TRBV6-6 to TRBJ2-1, with no clear D. The CDR3 covers 16 residues. Germline V gene data show CDR1 as MNHNY and CDR2 as SVGAGI (reference sequence). Trimming stripped 1 base from V and 0 bases from J, with 10 bases between. The CDR3 DNA reads as TGTGCCAGCAGTTACTTTCCCCGTAGCTCCTACAATGAGCAGTTCTTC. Translated, it gives CASSYFPRSSYNEQFF.

The V call is TRBV5-8, the J call TRBJ2-7, with D possibly being TRBD1 (6 bases). This CDR3 has 11 amino acids. V was pared by 4 bases and J by 9 bases, with 11 bases between. In germline, CDR1 is SGHTS, CDR2 YDEGEE. The CDR3: CASSQGPGQYF. CDR3 sequence (DNA): TGTGCCAGCAGCCAGGGGCCAGGGCAGTACTTC.

In nucleotides, the CDR3 is TGTGCCAGCTGTCCATATAGTGATTCACCCCTCCACTTT. Protein sequence: CASCPYSDSPLHF. The rearrangement links TRBV2 to TRBJ1-6; D remains unclear. The ends were cut back, 8 bases at V and 8 bases at J, with 13 bases in the middle. The CDR3 consists of 13 residues. Germline loops: CDR1 SNHLY, CDR2 FYNNEI.

The V and J genes are TRBV5-1 and TRBJ2-5; TRBD1 aligns across 7 bases. The length of the CDR3 is 15 residues. The V and J ends lost 3 bases and 3 bases, in that order; junction bases with no gene match: 8. The germline V gene encodes CDR1 SGHRS and CDR2 YFSETQ. In DNA form, the CDR3 reads TGCGCCAGCAGCTCCGGGACAGTACTTAAAGAGACCCAGTACTTC. The encoded protein is CASSSGTVLKETQYF.

The chain employs TRBV30 and TRBJ2-5; 8 bases are shared with TRBD2. The CDR3 extends over 15 amino acids. Per the germline V gene, CDR1 is GTSNPN and CDR2 is SVGIG (reference sequence). V gave up 8 bases and J gave up 0 bases; unmatched junction bases: 11. In DNA, the CDR3 is TGTGCCCTCGGGGGGGCAGGGTCGTACCAAGAGACCCAGTACTTC. It codes for CALGGAGSYQETQYF. The full variable domain, completed using reference TRBV30 and TRBJ2-5, is SQTIHQWPATLVQPVGSPLSLECTVEGTSNPNLYWYRQAAGRGLQLLFYSVGIGQISSEVPQNLSASRPQDRQFILSSKKLLLSDSGFYLCALGGAGSYQETQYFGPGTRLLVL.

The chain recombines TRBV5-5 with TRBJ1-1, with TRBD1 matching 7 bases. J gave up 0 bases and V 0 bases, and 2 bases lay outside the gene matches. This CDR3 is built from 15 residues. The germline gives CDR1 SGHKS, CDR2 YYEKEE (reference sequence). This CDR3 reads CASSLVRGLNTEAFF. The DNA for the CDR3 is TGTGCCAGCAGCTTGGTTAGGGGGCTGAACACTGAAGCTTTCTTT.

The chain uses TRBV7-6 and TRBJ1-2; 7 bases are shared with TRBD1. This CDR3 has 16 residues. Per the germline V gene, CDR1 is SGHVS and CDR2 is FNYEAQ. With V trimmed by 1 base and J by 3 bases, 8 bases remained unmatched. The CDR3 nucleotides read TGTGCCAGCAGCTTAGTGGGGGACAGCATGTACTATGGCTACACCTTC. It encodes CASSLVGDSMYYGYTF.

V is TRBV7-3 and J is TRBJ2-7; a weak D match, TRBD2 (7 bases). CDR3 size: 15 residues. Trimming cost V 1 base and J 4 bases, with 14 bases left between them. Germline assignment: CDR1 SGHTA and CDR2 FQGTGA. DNA of the CDR3: TGTGCCAGCAGCTTAAATGGCGGGGGCCATTACGAGCAGTACTTC. Translated: CASSLNGGGHYEQYF.

The chain joins TRBV28 to TRBJ2-1; a weak D match, TRBD1 (5 bases). V lost 10 bases and J lost 10, with 11 bases in between. Germline CDR1 and CDR2: MDHEN and SYDVKM. The CDR3 runs to 10 residues. CDR3 amino acids: CATLKGEQFF. In DNA, the CDR3 is TGTGCCACCCTAAAGGGGGAGCAGTTCTTC.

The chain joins TRBV7-2 to TRBJ2-7; 12 bases are shared with TRBD2. This CDR3 has 15 amino acids. The germline gives CDR1 SGHTA, CDR2 FQGNSA. Losses at the gene ends were 5 bases for V and 4 bases for J; bases not matched to a gene: 6. The CDR3, as DNA: TGTGCCAGCAGCATCCCTAGCGGGGGGGCATACGAGCAGTACTTC. Translated, it gives CASSIPSGGAYEQYF.

The chain recombines TRBV7-2 with TRBJ2-3; TRBD1 matches at 8 bases. Trimming took 2 bases from V and 11 from J; bases not matched to a gene: 12. The CDR3 runs 15 residues. In germline, CDR1 is SGHTA, CDR2 FQGNSA. The CDR3 DNA reads as TGTGCCAGCAGCTTAAAGACAGGGGACCCCCTAGGGCAGTATTTT. Its translation is CASSLKTGDPLGQYF. The full variable domain, in which reference TRBV7-2 and TRBJ2-3 provide the parts outside the CDR3, is GAGVSQSPSNKVTEKGKDVELRCDPISGHTALYWYRQSLGQGLEFLIYFQGNSAPDKSGLPSDRFSAERTGGSVSTLTIQRTQQEDSAVYLCASSLKTGDPLGQYFGPGTRLTVL.

This clone was seen a single time. The V gene is TRBV27, the J gene TRBJ1-2; 7 bases are shared with TRBD1. The CDR3 consists of 16 residues. Germline values: CDR1 MNHEY, CDR2 SMNVEV (reference sequence). With V trimmed by 6 bases and J by 2 bases, 12 bases remained unmatched. This CDR3 is CASRTGLSPINYGYTF. CDR3 DNA sequence: TGTGCCAGCAGGACAGGGCTCTCACCTATCAACTATGGCTACACCTTC.

This clone was detected a few times. This chain links TRBV2 with TRBJ1-5, with D tentatively TRBD1 (5 bases). The germline V gene encodes CDR1 SNHLY and CDR2 FYNNEI. Trimming left V 2 bases short and J 1 base short, with 18 bases between. The length of the CDR3 is 18 residues. CDR3: CASSERGGGRRSNQPQHF. For the CDR3, the DNA is TGTGCCAGCAGTGAAAGGGGCGGGGGACGTAGGAGCAATCAGCCCCAGCATTTT.

V is TRBV29-1 and J is TRBJ1-4; D remains ambiguous. Germline V CDR1 and CDR2: SQVTM, ANQGSEA. The germline V and J ends were trimmed by 4 bases and 3 bases, with 9 bases remaining between them. CDR3 length equals 13 residues. The CDR3 sequence: CSVGEVANEKLFF. The CDR3 coding sequence is TGCAGCGTTGGAGAAGTAGCTAATGAAAAACTGTTTTTT. Variable domain in full (rest from reference TRBV29-1 and TRBJ1-4): SAVISQKPSRDICQRGTSLTIQCQVDSQVTMMFWYRQQPGQSLTLIATANQGSEATYESGFVIDKFPISRPNLTFSTLTVSNMSPEDSSIYLCSVGEVANEKLFFGSGTQLSVL.

This chain connects TRBV19 to TRBJ2-3, with 7 bases matching TRBD1. The CDR3 is made up of 15 amino acids. Germline V lookup: CDR1 LNHDA, CDR2 SQIVND (reference sequence). Trimming took 10 bases from V and 3 from J; bases not matched to a gene: 13. Here the CDR3 reads CATKNRDRSTDTQYF. CDR3 DNA sequence: TGTGCCACTAAAAACCGGGACAGAAGTACAGATACGCAGTATTTT.

The chain couples TRBV6-5 to TRBJ1-2; the D gene is possibly TRBD1 (5 bases). V was pared by 6 bases and J by 3 bases, with 14 bases between. The CDR3 covers 14 residues. CDR1 is MNHEY, CDR2 SVGAGI, per germline. CDR3 loop: CASSRGLRDYGYTF. The CDR3 DNA follows: TGTGCCAGCAGCCGGGGACTGCGGGACTATGGCTACACCTTC.

V gene TRBV6-6 combines with J gene TRBJ1-1, with D unclear. V was pared by 1 base and J by 3 bases, with 9 bases between. The CDR3 consists of 14 residues. The germline gives CDR1 MNHNY, CDR2 SVGAGI (reference sequence). CDR3 in amino acids: CASSYFIADTEAFF. The CDR3 bases are TGTGCCAGCAGTTACTTCATCGCAGACACTGAAGCTTTCTTT.

This chain joins TRBV29-1 and TRBJ1-1, with TRBD1 as a possible D gene (5 bases). This CDR3 spans 14 amino acids. Looked up from germline, CDR1 is SQVTM and CDR2 is ANQGSEA. V lost 0 bases and J 4 bases, leaving 12 bases between the germline ends. In DNA, the CDR3 is TGCAGCGTTGAAGATGGCCCGGGGGGCACTGAAGCTTTCTTT. Protein product: CSVEDGPGGTEAFF.

In nucleotides, the CDR3 is TGTGCCAGCCGAATCGGGACAGGGTATAATTCACCCCTCCACTTT. This translates into CASRIGTGYNSPLHF. The V gene is TRBV25-1, the J gene TRBJ1-6; 9 bases line up with TRBD1. V lost 8 bases, J lost 4 bases, and 6 bases stayed unmatched. Germline V gene sequence: CDR1 MGHDK, CDR2 SYGVNS. The CDR3 covers 15 residues.

Only a few counts were recorded for this clone. The chain carries TRBV7-9 and TRBJ2-7; no clear D gene. CDR1 and CDR2 (germline): SEHNR, FQNEAQ (reference sequence). Trimming removed 0 bases at V and 6 bases at J, with 9 bases between. The CDR3 spans 13 residues. The DNA for the CDR3 is TGTGCCAGCAGCTTAGCGCAGAGAGGCGAGCAGTACGTC. This sequence encodes CASSLAQRGEQYV.

This chain joins TRBV9 and TRBJ2-1; D is possibly TRBD1 (5 bases). CDR3 length: 15 amino acids. V lost 4 bases and J lost 6, with 17 bases in between. Germline V gene sequence: CDR1 SGDLS, CDR2 YYNGEE. CDR3 loop: CASSLVPGPGNEQFF. CDR3 bases: TGTGCCAGCAGCCTGGTCCCAGGGCCTGGCAATGAGCAGTTCTTC.